The next 28 T cell receptor beta chains were all read from a single sample in a study of shared clonotypes between healthy human individuals. Assay used: immunoSEQ multiplex PCR; TCRdb lists only in-frame clones, some missing. The table has hundreds of thousands of clones, 55% to 85% seen once; the top ten hold 1.5% to 2%. Source material: memory CD4+ T cells sorted from blood. Documented subset: CD45RA-negative fraction. The receptors shown here come from a woman aged 25 to 39 in good health.

DNA of the CDR3: TGCAGTGCTAGAATGAGGGGGAAAGCTTTCTTT. The encoded protein is CSARMRGKAFF. This chain joins TRBV20-1 and TRBJ1-1, with D possibly matching TRBD1 (6 bases). V was cut by 2 bases and J by 9 bases, with 10 bases left in between. The CDR3 spans 11 residues. Germline V gene data show CDR1 as DFQATT and CDR2 as SNEGSKA (reference sequence).

The V call is TRBV7-9, the J call TRBJ1-3; D is unclear. V was trimmed by 3 bases and J by 0 bases, leaving 12 bases between them. The CDR3 is 16 residues long. CDR1 is SEHNR, CDR2 FQNEAQ, per germline (reference sequence). CDR3 DNA sequence: TGTGCCAGCAGCTTTTACCGACCGGTCTCTGGAAACACCATATATTTT. It specifies CASSFYRPVSGNTIYF.

The rearrangement joins TRBV19 to TRBJ1-1; no firm D call. The CDR3 loop spans 13 amino acids. The ends were cut back, 6 bases at V and 3 bases at J, with 11 bases in the middle. Germline CDR1 and CDR2: LNHDA and SQIVND (reference sequence). Here the CDR3 DNA reads TGTGCCAGTAGCTATTCCGGGGACACTGAAGCTTTCTTT. Translating it yields CASSYSGDTEAFF.

V usage is TRBV10-3 and J usage is TRBJ2-7; no firm D call. The CDR3 has 13 residues. The V gene lost 3 bases and the J gene lost 4 bases, with 10 bases spanning the gap. The germline CDR1 and CDR2 sequences are ENHRY and SYGVKD. As DNA, the CDR3 is TGTGCCATCAGTGACGGCAGCAGTTACGAGCAGTACTTC. Translation: CAISDGSSYEQYF.

The V and J genes are TRBV4-1 and TRBJ1-5; 8 nucleotides align to TRBD1. The V gene end was trimmed by 1 base and the J gene end by 5 bases; junction bases not matched to a gene: 7. The CDR3 length is 16 residues. Germline V gene sequence: CDR1 MGHRA, CDR2 YSYEKL. The CDR3 region has the DNA TGCGCCAGCAGCCAAGCAGGACAGGGTGAAGATCAGCCCCAGCATTTT. Translation: CASSQAGQGEDQPQHF.

The V call is TRBV18, the J call TRBJ2-2; unclear D gene. Germline CDR1 reads KGHSH; CDR2 reads LQKENI. The CDR3 covers 15 residues. The V end was cut by 3 bases, the J end by 1 base, with 9 bases between. The CDR3 nucleotides are TGTGCCAGCTCACCGGGCCTAGGGAACACCGGGGAGCTGTTTTTT. It yields the protein CASSPGLGNTGELFF.

V and J are TRBV29-1 and TRBJ2-5; D perhaps matches TRBD2 (5 bases). Between the trimmed V and J ends, which lost 4 bases and 5 bases, there was a span of 14 bases. CDR1 and CDR2 (germline): SQVTM, ANQGSEA. This CDR3 is built from 13 residues. Written as DNA, the CDR3 is TGCAGCGTTGTGGGAGCCCCGGGGGAGACCCAGTACTTC. This encodes CSVVGAPGETQYF. Variable domain in full (rest from reference TRBV29-1 and TRBJ2-5): SAVISQKPSRDICQRGTSLTIQCQVDSQVTMMFWYRQQPGQSLTLIATANQGSEATYESGFVIDKFPISRPNLTFSTLTVSNMSPEDSSIYLCSVVGAPGETQYFGPGTRLLVL.

This chain links TRBV4-1 with TRBJ1-5; D is undetermined. V lost 1 base, J lost 3 bases, and 16 bases lay in between. The V gene's germline CDR1 is MGHRA and CDR2 YSYEKL. The CDR3 loop spans 17 amino acids. The CDR3 DNA follows: TGCGCCAGCAGCCAAGGGTATGGACCTCGACCCAATCAGCCCCAGCATTTT. It specifies CASSQGYGPRPNQPQHF.

The chain uses TRBV11-2 and TRBJ2-7; weak D call: TRBD2 (6 bases). This CDR3 has 14 amino acids. Trimming removed 7 bases from V and 6 bases from J, with 19 bases in between. Germline V gene data show CDR1 as SGHAT and CDR2 as FQNNGV. CDR3 region: CASTSGGGESEQYF. The CDR3 DNA sequence: TGTGCCAGCACCTCCGGAGGAGGGGAATCCGAGCAGTACTTC.

This rearrangement joins TRBV4-2 to TRBJ2-7, with D possibly TRBD2 on 5 matching bases. CDR3 length equals 17 residues. Between the trimmed V and J ends, which lost 0 bases and 1 base, there was a span of 16 bases. Germline CDR1 LGHNA, CDR2 YNFKEQ. CDR3 sequence (DNA): TGTGCCAGCAGCCAAGATGGCGGGCAGCGAGAATCCTACGAGCAGTACTTC. Translation gives CASSQDGGQRESYEQYF.

Note on this clone: In the same sample, other DNA sequences code for this CDR3. The chain joins TRBV10-1 to TRBJ1-4; TRBD1 might be the D (5 bases). The V and J ends lost 10 bases and 8 bases respectively, with 17 bases between them. The CDR3 runs 13 residues. From germline, CDR1 is WNHNN and CDR2 SYGVQD (reference sequence). The CDR3 here is CAKPGRVREKLFF. For the CDR3, the DNA is TGCGCCAAACCGGGACGGGTAAGAGAAAAACTGTTTTTT.

This clone was counted a single time. This chain links TRBV29-1 with TRBJ2-7; TRBD1 matches at 8 bases. Germline CDR1 is SQVTM and CDR2 is ANQGSEA. This CDR3 is 11 amino acids long. Unmatched junction bases numbered 6, after V lost 2 bases and J lost 12 bases. The DNA for the CDR3 is TGCAGCGTTGAAACAGGGGGTAACGGGTACTTC. This encodes CSVETGGNGYF.

This sequence joins TRBV27 and TRBJ1-1; D not resolved. CDR3 length: 11 residues. In germline, CDR1 is MNHEY, CDR2 SMNVEV (reference sequence). V was shortened by 3 bases and J by 10 bases, with 9 bases between the two germline ends. Here the CDR3 DNA reads TGTGCCAGCAGTTTTTACTGGTCAGCTTTCTTT. Translation: CASSFYWSAFF.

This chain joins TRBV2 and TRBJ1-2, with D possibly TRBD1 on 5 matching bases. Deletions cut 6 bases from V and 5 bases from J, with 16 bases between. This CDR3 contains 14 residues. In germline, CDR1 is SNHLY, CDR2 FYNNEI. CDR3 protein: CASRETGGGYGYTF. The DNA for the CDR3 is TGTGCCAGCAGGGAAACAGGCGGGGGATATGGCTACACCTTC.

On this clone itself: The sample contains more than one DNA sequence encoding this CDR3. V usage is TRBV5-1 and J usage is TRBJ2-1; unclear D gene. Germline CDR1 is SGHRS and CDR2 is YFSETQ. Trimming stripped 1 base from V and 4 bases from J, with 12 bases between. The CDR3 length is 15 residues. The CDR3 spells CASSLSSSSYNEQFF. The CDR3 DNA reads as TGCGCCAGCAGCTTGTCTTCCTCCTCTTACAATGAGCAGTTCTTC.

The chain carries TRBV11-2 and TRBJ2-5, with 8 bases matching TRBD1. The V gene end was trimmed by 4 bases and the J gene end by 0 bases; junction bases not matched to a gene: 7. Germline assignment: CDR1 SGHAT and CDR2 FQNNGV. CDR3 size: 16 residues. The DNA of the CDR3 is TGTGCCAGCAGCTACCGGACAGGGTCTAACCAAGAGACCCAGTACTTC. Its translation is CASSYRTGSNQETQYF.

The chain combines TRBV28 with TRBJ1-4; D unclear. Trimming removed 10 bases at V and 4 bases at J, with 10 bases between. Looked up from germline, CDR1 is MDHEN and CDR2 is SYDVKM. The CDR3 is made up of 12 amino acids. The CDR3 spells CATGEINEKLFF. CDR3 sequence (DNA): TGTGCCACCGGGGAGATTAATGAAAAACTGTTTTTT.

V gene TRBV11-1 combines with J gene TRBJ2-1; D is possibly TRBD1 or TRBD2 (5 bases each). V lost 5 bases and J 11 bases, leaving 13 bases between the germline ends. CDR1 and CDR2 (germline): SGHAT, FQDESV (reference sequence). The CDR3 totals 12 residues. The CDR3 nucleotides read TGTGCCAGCAGCCTGGGGGAGTTGAAGCAGTTCTTC. It codes for CASSLGELKQFF.

This clone was detected only a few times. This may be a read error, as it is one base from a much larger clone. At the DNA level, this CDR3 is encoded by other sequences in the same sample as well. This CDR3 reads CASSLQRDSYEQYF. DNA of the CDR3: TGTGCCAGCAGCTTACAGCGGGACTCCTACGAGCAGTACTTC. The gene calls are TRBV7-2 and TRBJ2-5; 7 nucleotides align to TRBD2. The J call is doubtful: the DNA matches TRBJ2-7 better. CDR3 length: 14 residues. Looked up from germline, CDR1 is SGHTA and CDR2 is FQGNSA.

This clone was seen once. The rearrangement uses TRBV4-1 and TRBJ2-7; D assignment may be TRBD1 or TRBD2 (6 bases each). The germline CDR1 and CDR2 sequences are MGHRA and YSYEKL. V was shortened by 4 bases and J by 3 bases, with 19 bases between the two germline ends. This CDR3 contains 16 residues. CDR3 nucleotide sequence: TGCGCCAGCAGCCCAAGCCTCGTGGGGGGCGGCTACGAGCAGTACTTC. It yields the protein CASSPSLVGGGYEQYF.

As concerns this clone: A much more abundant neighbour one base away suggests this may be a read error. As DNA, the CDR3 is TGTGCCAGTGCGACAGGGGGCGTTGGATATGGCTACACCTTC. It codes for CASATGGVGYGYTF. The rearrangement links TRBV6-1 to TRBJ1-2; 10 nucleotides agree with TRBD1. The CDR3 consists of 14 residues. Germline CDR1 MNHNS, CDR2 SASEGT. The J segment lost 5 bases and the V segment lost 9 bases, leaving 9 bases of the junction unmatched.

V usage is TRBV7-6 and J usage is TRBJ2-1; the match to TRBD2 covers 13 bases. Germline trimming cut 5 bases from V and 7 bases from J; bases unmatched to any gene: 5. The CDR3 contains 15 residues. In germline, CDR1 is SGHVS, CDR2 FNYEAQ. The DNA for the CDR3 is TGTGCCAGCAGCGTAGGGACTAGCGGGACGAATGAGCAGTTCTTC. This gives the protein CASSVGTSGTNEQFF.

This clone was observed many times. This sequence joins TRBV5-4 and TRBJ1-3; D is perhaps TRBD1 (5 bases). The CDR3 covers 13 residues. Trimming shortened V by 6 bases and J by 4 bases, and 11 bases separated the two germline ends. Germline V gene lookup returns CDR1 SGHNT and CDR2 YYREEE (reference sequence). CDR3 in DNA: TGTGCCAGCACCATGGGGGAAGGAAACACCATATATTTT. Translation: CASTMGEGNTIYF.

CDR3 residues: CASSPSYYEQYF. In DNA, the CDR3 is TGTGCCAGCTCACCATCCTACTACGAGCAGTACTTC. The chain couples TRBV18 to TRBJ2-7, with D uncertain. V lost 2 bases and J 3 bases, leaving 5 bases between the germline ends. The CDR3 spans 12 residues. Germline V lookup: CDR1 KGHSH, CDR2 LQKENI.

The chain couples TRBV9 to TRBJ2-3, with D perhaps TRBD1 (6 bases). CDR1 and CDR2 (germline): SGDLS, YYNGEE. CDR3 size: 13 residues. The ends were cut back, 4 bases at V and 2 bases at J, with 8 bases in the middle. The CDR3 sequence is CASSRTVTDTQYF. The CDR3 nucleotides read TGTGCCAGCAGCCGGACAGTCACAGATACGCAGTATTTT.

J is TRBJ2-3 and V is TRBV2; D ambiguous. The CDR3 is 13 residues long. Germline V gene lookup returns CDR1 SNHLY and CDR2 FYNNEI. Trimming took off 6 bases at V and 3 bases at J, with 10 bases between the two ends. The CDR3 bases are TGTGCCAGCAGCTTATTAGAGACAGATACGCAGTATTTT. Protein sequence: CASSLLETDTQYF.

The rearrangement links TRBV7-2 to TRBJ1-5; D is undetermined. The CDR3 length is 14 residues. Trimming stripped 6 bases from V and 4 bases from J, with 13 bases between. Germline V lookup: CDR1 SGHTA, CDR2 FQGNSA. The CDR3 here is CASSSASSNQPQHF. In nucleotides, the CDR3 is TGTGCCAGCAGTTCAGCGAGCTCTAATCAGCCCCAGCATTTT.

This clone was observed once. This chain uses TRBV28 with TRBJ2-5; the match to TRBD1 covers 9 bases. J lost 2 bases, V lost 7 bases, and 14 bases had no gene match. The CDR3 totals 17 residues. CDR1 is MDHEN, CDR2 SYDVKM, per germline. The CDR3 DNA is TGTGCCAGCAACTTGCATACCGGGACAGGGACACAAGAGACCCAGTACTTC. This gives the protein CASNLHTGTGTQETQYF.